This TCR beta chain was sequenced during a study of CD8+ T cells in alopecia areata. Turning to the study itself: People stayed on tofacitinib for 6 to 18 months, then stopped the drug for 6 months.

The CDR3 runs to 13 residues. Germline CDR1 and CDR2: MNHEY and SMNVEV (reference sequence). J gave up 6 bases and V 5 bases, and 6 bases lay outside the gene matches. Once RNA had been extracted, it was reverse transcribed into cDNA to act as the sequencing template. Profiling relied on immunoSEQ multiplex PCR, and the TCRdb table lists in-frame clones only, not all of them. The sample lists approximately 150,000 clones, 75% to 90% seen once, with about 15% in the top ten. J is TRBJ2-7 and V is TRBV27; 8 bases map to TRBD2. This clonotype was sampled from a human donor with alopecia areata. Sample: CD8+ T cells sorted from blood, taken at week 0. This CDR3 reads CASSPPGGPEQYF. The DNA for the CDR3 is TGTGCCAGCAGTCCCCCGGGAGGGCCCGAGCAGTACTTC.